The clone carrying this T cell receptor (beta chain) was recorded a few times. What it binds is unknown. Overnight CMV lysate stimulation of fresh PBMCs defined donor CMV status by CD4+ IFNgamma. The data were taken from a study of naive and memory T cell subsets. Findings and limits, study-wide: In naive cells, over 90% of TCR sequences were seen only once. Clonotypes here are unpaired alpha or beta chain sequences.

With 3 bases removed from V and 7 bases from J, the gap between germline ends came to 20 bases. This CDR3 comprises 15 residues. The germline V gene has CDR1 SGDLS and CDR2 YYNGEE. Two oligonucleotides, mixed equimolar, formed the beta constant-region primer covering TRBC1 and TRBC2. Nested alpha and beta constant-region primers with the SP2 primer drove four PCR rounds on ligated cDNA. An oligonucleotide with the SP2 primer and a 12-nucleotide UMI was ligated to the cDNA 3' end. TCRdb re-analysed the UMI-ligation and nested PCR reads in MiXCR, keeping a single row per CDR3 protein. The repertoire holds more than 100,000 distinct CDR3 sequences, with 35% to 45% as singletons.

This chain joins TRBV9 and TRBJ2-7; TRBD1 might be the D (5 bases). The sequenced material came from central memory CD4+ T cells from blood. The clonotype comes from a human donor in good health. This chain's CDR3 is CASSASYASRAEQYF. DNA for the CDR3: TGTGCCAGCAGCGCGTCATATGCCTCCAGGGCGGAGCAGTACTTC.